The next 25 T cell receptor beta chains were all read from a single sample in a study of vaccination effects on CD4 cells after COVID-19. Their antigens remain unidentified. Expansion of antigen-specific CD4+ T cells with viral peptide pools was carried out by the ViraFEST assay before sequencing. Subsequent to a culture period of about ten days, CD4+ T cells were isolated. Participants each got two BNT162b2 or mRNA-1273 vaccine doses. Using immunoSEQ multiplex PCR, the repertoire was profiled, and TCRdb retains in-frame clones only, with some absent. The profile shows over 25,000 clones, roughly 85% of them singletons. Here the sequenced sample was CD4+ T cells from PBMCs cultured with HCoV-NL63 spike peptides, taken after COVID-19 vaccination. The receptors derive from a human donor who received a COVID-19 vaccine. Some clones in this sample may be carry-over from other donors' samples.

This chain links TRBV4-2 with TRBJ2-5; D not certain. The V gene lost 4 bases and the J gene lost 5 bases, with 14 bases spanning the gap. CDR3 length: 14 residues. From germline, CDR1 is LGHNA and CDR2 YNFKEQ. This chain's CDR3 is CASSLLRADETQYF. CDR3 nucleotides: TGTGCCAGCAGCCTCCTTAGGGCAGACGAGACCCAGTACTTC.

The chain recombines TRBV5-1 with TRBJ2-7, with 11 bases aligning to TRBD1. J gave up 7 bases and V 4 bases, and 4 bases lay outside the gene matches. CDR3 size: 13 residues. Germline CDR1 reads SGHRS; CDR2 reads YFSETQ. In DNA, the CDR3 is TGCGCCAGCAGCCTCGGGACAGGGGGAGAGCAGTACGTC. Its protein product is CASSLGTGGEQYV.

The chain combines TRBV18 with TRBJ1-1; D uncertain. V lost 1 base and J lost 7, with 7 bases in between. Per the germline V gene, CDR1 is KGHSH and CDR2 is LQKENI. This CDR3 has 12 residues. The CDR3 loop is CASSPQGIEAFF. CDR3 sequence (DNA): TGTGCCAGCTCACCACAGGGTATTGAAGCTTTCTTT. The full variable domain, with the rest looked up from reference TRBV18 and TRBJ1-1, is NAGVMQNPRHLVRRRGQEARLRCSPMKGHSHVYWYRQLPEEGLKFMVYLQKENIIDESGMPKERFSAEFPKEGPSILRIQQVVRGDSAAYFCASSPQGIEAFFGQGTRLTVV.

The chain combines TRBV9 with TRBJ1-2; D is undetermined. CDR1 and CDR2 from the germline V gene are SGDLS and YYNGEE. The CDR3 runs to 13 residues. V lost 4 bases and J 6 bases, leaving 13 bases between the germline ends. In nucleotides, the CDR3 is TGTGCCAGCAGCCGGGAAGTCCGGGATGGCTACACCTTC. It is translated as CASSREVRDGYTF.

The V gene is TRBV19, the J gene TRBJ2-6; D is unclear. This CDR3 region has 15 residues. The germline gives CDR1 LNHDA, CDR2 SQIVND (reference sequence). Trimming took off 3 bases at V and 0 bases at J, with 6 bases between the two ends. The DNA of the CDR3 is TGTGCCAGTAGTATGCCTAGCTCTGGGGCCAACGTCCTGACTTTC. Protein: CASSMPSSGANVLTF. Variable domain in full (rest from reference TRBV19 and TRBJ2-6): DGGITQSPKYLFRKEGQNVTLSCEQNLNHDAMYWYRQDPGQGLRLIYYSQIVNDFQKGDIAEGYSVSREKKESFPLTVTSAQKNPTAFYLCASSMPSSGANVLTFGAGSRLTVL.

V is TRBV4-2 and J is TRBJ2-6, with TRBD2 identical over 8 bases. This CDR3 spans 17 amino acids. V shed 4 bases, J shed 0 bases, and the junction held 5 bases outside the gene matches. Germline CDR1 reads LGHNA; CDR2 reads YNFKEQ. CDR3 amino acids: CASSRGLATSGANVLTF. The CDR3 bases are TGTGCCAGCAGCCGAGGACTAGCCACCTCTGGGGCCAACGTCCTGACTTTC.

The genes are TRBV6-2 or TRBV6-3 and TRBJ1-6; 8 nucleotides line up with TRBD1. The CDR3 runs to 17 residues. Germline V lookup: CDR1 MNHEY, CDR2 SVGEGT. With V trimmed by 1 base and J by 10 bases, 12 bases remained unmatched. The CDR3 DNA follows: TGTGCCAGCAGTTACTACGGCATGACAGGGGAAGGATCACCCCTCCACTTT. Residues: CASSYYGMTGEGSPLHF.

Written as DNA, the CDR3 is TGTGCCAGCAGTCCAAATCAGGGGGGGGCTGAAGCTTTCTTT. It codes for CASSPNQGGAEAFF. The V call is TRBV3-1 (or the pseudogene TRBV3-2), the J call TRBJ1-1, with 7 bases fitting TRBD1. The J segment lost 6 bases and the V segment lost 6 bases, leaving 10 bases of the junction unmatched. Germline V gene lookup returns CDR1 LGHDT and CDR2 YNNKEL (reference sequence). CDR3 length equals 14 residues.

CDR3 protein: CASSPGLTQGNYEQYF. Here the CDR3 DNA reads TGTGCCAGCTCACCAGGCCTCACACAGGGAAACTACGAGCAGTACTTC. V and J are TRBV18 and TRBJ2-7, with D tentatively TRBD1 (6 bases). Germline V gene data show CDR1 as KGHSH and CDR2 as LQKENI. V was clipped by 2 bases and J by 3 bases, with 17 bases between them. The CDR3 contains 16 residues.

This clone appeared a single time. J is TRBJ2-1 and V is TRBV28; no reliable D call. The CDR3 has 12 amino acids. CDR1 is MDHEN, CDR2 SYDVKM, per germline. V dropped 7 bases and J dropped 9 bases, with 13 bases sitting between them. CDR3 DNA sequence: TGTGCCAGCACTCCGGCGGTGGGTGAGCAGTTCTTC. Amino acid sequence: CASTPAVGEQFF.

For the CDR3, the DNA is TGTGCCAGCAGTTACCGGGGAGCTGGGGCCAACGTCCTGACTTTC. Its protein product is CASSYRGAGANVLTF. This chain uses TRBV6-5 with TRBJ2-6; a weak D match, TRBD2 (5 bases). Germline loops: CDR1 MNHEY, CDR2 SVGAGI. V was pared by 2 bases and J by 2 bases, with 7 bases between. The CDR3 runs 15 residues.

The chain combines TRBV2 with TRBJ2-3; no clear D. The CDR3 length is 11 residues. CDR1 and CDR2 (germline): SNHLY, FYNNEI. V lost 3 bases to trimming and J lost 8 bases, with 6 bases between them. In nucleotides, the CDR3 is TGTGCCAGCAGTGAGGGTGGTACGCAGTATTTT. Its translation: CASSEGGTQYF.

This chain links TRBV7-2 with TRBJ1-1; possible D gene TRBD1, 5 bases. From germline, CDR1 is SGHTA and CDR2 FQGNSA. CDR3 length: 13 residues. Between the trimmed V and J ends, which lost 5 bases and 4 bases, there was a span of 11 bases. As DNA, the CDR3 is TGTGCCAGCAGCCTGGGACCGCTCACTGAAGCTTTCTTT. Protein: CASSLGPLTEAFF.

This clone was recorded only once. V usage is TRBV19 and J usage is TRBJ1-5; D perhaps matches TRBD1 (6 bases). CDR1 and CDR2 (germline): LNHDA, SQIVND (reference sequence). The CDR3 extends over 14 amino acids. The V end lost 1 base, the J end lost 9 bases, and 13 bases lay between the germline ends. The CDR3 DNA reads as TGTGCCAGTAGTATAGCGAGGGGGACCGGGCCCCAGCATTTT. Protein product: CASSIARGTGPQHF. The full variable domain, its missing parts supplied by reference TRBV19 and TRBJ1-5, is DGGITQSPKYLFRKEGQNVTLSCEQNLNHDAMYWYRQDPGQGLRLIYYSQIVNDFQKGDIAEGYSVSREKKESFPLTVTSAQKNPTAFYLCASSIARGTGPQHFGDGTRLSIL.

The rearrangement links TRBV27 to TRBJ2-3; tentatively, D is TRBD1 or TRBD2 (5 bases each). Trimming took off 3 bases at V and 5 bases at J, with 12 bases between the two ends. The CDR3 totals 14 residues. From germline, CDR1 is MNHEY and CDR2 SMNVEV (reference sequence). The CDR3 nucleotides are TGTGCCAGCAGTTTCGGGGCTTCGGGAGATACGCAGTATTTT. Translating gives CASSFGASGDTQYF.

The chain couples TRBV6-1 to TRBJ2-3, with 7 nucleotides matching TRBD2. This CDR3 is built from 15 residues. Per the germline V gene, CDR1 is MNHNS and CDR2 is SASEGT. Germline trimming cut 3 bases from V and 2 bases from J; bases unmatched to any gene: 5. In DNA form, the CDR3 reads TGTGCCAGCAGTGACCCGGGACTACACACAGATACGCAGTATTTT. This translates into CASSDPGLHTDTQYF.

The CDR3 is CAWSVSLAGVEQFF. In nucleotides, the CDR3 is TGTGCCTGGAGTGTAAGTCTAGCGGGGGTCGAGCAGTTCTTC. The chain uses TRBV30 and TRBJ2-1; 10 bases fit TRBD2. CDR3 length: 14 residues. V trimming: 0 bases; J trimming: 10 bases; junction bases outside the gene matches: 6. CDR1 and CDR2 from the germline V gene are GTSNPN and SVGIG (reference sequence). Filled out from reference TRBV30 and TRBJ2-1, the complete variable domain reads SQTIHQWPATLVQPVGSPLSLECTVEGTSNPNLYWYRQAAGRGLQLLFYSVGIGQISSEVPQNLSASRPQDRQFILSSKKLLLSDSGFYLCAWSVSLAGVEQFFGPGTRLTVL.

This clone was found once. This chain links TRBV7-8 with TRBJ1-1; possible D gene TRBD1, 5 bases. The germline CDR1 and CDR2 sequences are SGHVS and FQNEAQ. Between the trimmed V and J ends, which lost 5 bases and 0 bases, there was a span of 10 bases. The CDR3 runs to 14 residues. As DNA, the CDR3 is TGTGCCAGCAGCGCGGGACGGTTGAACACTGAAGCTTTCTTT. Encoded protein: CASSAGRLNTEAFF.

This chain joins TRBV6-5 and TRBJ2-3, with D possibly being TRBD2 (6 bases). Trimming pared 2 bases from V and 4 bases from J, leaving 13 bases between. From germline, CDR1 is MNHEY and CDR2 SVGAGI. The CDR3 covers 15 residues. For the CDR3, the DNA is TGTGCCAGCAGTTACGCGGGGCCCCAGCCAGATACGCAGTATTTT. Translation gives CASSYAGPQPDTQYF.

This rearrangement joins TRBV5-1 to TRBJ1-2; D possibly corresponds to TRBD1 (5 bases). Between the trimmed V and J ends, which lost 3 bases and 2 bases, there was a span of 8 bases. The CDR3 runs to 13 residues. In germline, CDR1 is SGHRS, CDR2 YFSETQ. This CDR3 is CASSSRDNYGYTF. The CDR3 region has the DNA TGCGCCAGCAGCTCCCGGGACAACTATGGCTACACCTTC.

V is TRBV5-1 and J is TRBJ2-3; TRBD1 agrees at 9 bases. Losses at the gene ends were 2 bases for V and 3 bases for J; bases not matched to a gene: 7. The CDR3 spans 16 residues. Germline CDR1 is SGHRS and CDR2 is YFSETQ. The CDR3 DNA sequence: TGCGCCAGCAGCTTCGGGACAGGGCTATTGACAGATACGCAGTATTTT. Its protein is CASSFGTGLLTDTQYF.

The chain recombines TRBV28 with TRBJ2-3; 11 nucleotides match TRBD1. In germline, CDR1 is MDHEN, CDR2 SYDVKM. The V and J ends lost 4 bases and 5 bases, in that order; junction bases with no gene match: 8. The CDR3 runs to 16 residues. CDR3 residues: CASSYGQGAVEDTQYF. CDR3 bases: TGTGCCAGCAGTTACGGACAGGGGGCCGTTGAAGATACGCAGTATTTT.

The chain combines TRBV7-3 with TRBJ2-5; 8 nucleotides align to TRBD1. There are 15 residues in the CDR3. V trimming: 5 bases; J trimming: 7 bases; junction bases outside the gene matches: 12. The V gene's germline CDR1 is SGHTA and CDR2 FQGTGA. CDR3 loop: CASSATGDGGSTQYF. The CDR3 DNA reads TGTGCCAGCAGCGCGACAGGGGATGGAGGGTCGACCCAGTACTTC. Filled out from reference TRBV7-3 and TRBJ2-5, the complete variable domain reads GAGVSQTPSNKVTEKGKYVELRCDPISGHTALYWYRQSLGQGPEFLIYFQGTGAADDSGLPNDRFFAVRPEGSVSTLKIQRTERGDSAVYLCASSATGDGGSTQYFGPGTRLLVL.

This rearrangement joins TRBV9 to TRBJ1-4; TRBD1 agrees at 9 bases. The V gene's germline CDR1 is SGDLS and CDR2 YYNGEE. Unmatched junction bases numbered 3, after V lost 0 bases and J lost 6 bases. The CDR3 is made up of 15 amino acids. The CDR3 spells CASSVVDRGDEKLFF. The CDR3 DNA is TGTGCCAGCAGCGTAGTTGACAGGGGGGATGAAAAACTGTTTTTT.

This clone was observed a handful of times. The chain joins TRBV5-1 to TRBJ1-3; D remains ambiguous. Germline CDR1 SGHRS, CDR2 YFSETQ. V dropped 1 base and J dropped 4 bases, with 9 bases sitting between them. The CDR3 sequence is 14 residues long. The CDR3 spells CASSLSWVGNTIYF. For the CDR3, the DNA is TGCGCCAGCAGCTTGTCCTGGGTCGGAAACACCATATATTTT.